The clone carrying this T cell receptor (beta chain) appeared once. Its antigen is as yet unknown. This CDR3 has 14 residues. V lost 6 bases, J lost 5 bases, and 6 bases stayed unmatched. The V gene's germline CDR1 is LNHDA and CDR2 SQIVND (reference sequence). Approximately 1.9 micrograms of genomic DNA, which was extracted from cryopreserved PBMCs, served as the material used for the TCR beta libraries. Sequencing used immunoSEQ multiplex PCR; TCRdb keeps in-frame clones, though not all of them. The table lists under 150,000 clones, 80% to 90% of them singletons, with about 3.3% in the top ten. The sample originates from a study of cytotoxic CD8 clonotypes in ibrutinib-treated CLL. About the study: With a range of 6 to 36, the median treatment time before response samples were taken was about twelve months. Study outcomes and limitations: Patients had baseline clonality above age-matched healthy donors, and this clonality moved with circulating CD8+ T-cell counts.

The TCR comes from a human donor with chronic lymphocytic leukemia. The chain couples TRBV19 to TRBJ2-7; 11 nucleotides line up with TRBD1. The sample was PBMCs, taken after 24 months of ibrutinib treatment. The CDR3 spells CASSRTGGKDEQYF. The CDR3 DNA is TGTGCCAGTAGCCGGACAGGGGGCAAGGACGAGCAGTACTTC.